This is a list of T cell receptor beta chains from one sample in a study of yellow fever vaccine responses in identical twins. Each CDR3 protein gets one entry after TCRdb re-called the RT-PCR reads with MiXCR. The data contain 9,500 to 11,000 distinct CDR3 sequences, less than 85% of them seen just once; the ten biggest clones take up 2% to 2.5%. Here the sequenced sample was T cells from blood (PBMCs), unsorted or a sorted subset (not recorded which), taken before or after yellow fever vaccination (not recorded which). These receptors were taken from a woman aged 18-29 years who received the yellow fever vaccine. CDR3s include the opening cysteine and the closing phenylalanine or tryptophan. Each record gives: clone size, D gene, V gene, J gene, CDR3 DNA, CDR3 protein. D genes are given only for firm matches. Clone sizes are given selectively: once, few, many, or a class where the clone is expanded.

>-|TRBD2|TRBV29-1|TRBJ2-1
TGCAGCGTTACGACTAGCGGGATTATCAATGAGCAGTTCTTC
CSVTTSGIINEQFF
>-|-|TRBV7-6|TRBJ1-2
TGTGCCAGCAGCCTTACTGCAGGATATGGCTACACCTTC
CASSLTAGYGYTF
>few|-|TRBV29-1|TRBJ2-1
TGCAGCGTACCCGAGTTAAATGAGCAGTTCTTC
CSVPELNEQFF
>-|-|TRBV6-2/TRBV6-3|TRBJ2-5
TGTGCCAGCAGTTACTTAGGGCGAAACTACGAAGAGACCCAGTACTTC
CASSYLGRNYEETQYF
>-|-|TRBV4-1|TRBJ2-7
TGCGCCAGCAGCCATCCTGGTTCCTACGAGCAGTACTTC
CASSHPGSYEQYF
>-|TRBD2|TRBV20-1|TRBJ2-7
TGCAGTGCTAGAGATCTCATGAGCGGGAGATATTACGAGCAGTACTTC
CSARDLMSGRYYEQYF
>-|-|TRBV5-4|TRBJ2-5
TGTGCCAGCAGCTTGGGAGGGGAAGAGACCCAGTACTTC
CASSLGGEETQYF
>-|TRBD2|TRBV5-1|TRBJ2-2
TGCGCCAGCAGCATCCAGGGACTACTTAACACCGGGGAGCTGTTTTTT
CASSIQGLLNTGELFF
>-|-|TRBV18|TRBJ2-1
TGTGCCAGCTTAGAAACGGGGCCCTACAATGAGCAGTTCTTC
CASLETGPYNEQFF
>-|-|TRBV10-1|TRBJ2-1
TGCGCCAGCAGGACGGTCCCTCTCCCCAATGAGCAGTTCTTC
CASRTVPLPNEQFF
>-|-|TRBV10-1|TRBJ1-2
TGCGCCAGCAGTGCGGCGGCCGTGGATGGCTACACCTTC
CASSAAAVDGYTF
>-|TRBD2|TRBV12-3/TRBV12-4|TRBJ2-1
TGTGCCAGCAGTTTGGGACTAGCGAGGCATGAGCAGTTCTTC
CASSLGLARHEQFF
>-|-|TRBV5-1|TRBJ1-6
TGCGCCAGCAGCTTCGGTCGAGATTCACCCCTCCACTTT
CASSFGRDSPLHF
>-|TRBD2|TRBV29-1|TRBJ2-3
TGCAGCTTCCACGGGACTAGCGGCGGAGCTAGCACAGATACGCAGTATTTT
CSFHGTSGGASTDTQYF
>-|-|TRBV7-7|TRBJ1-6
TGTGCCAGCAGCTCGGGACGAAATAATTCACCCCTCCACTTT
CASSSGRNNSPLHF
>-|TRBD2|TRBV3-1|TRBJ2-1
TGTGCCAGCAGCCAGAGGACTAGAATAGGCGAGCAGTTCTTC
CASSQRTRIGEQFF
>-|-|TRBV20-1|TRBJ2-7
TGCAGTGCTAGAGGGTCCGTCTACGAGCAGTACTTC
CSARGSVYEQYF
>-|TRBD2|TRBV7-2|TRBJ2-7
TGTGCCAGCAGCTTAGCGGGGCGGGAGGCCTACGAGCAGTACTTC
CASSLAGREAYEQYF
>-|-|TRBV7-9|TRBJ2-7
TGTGCCAGCAGCGAACAGGGAGGGCCGTACGAGCAGTACTTC
CASSEQGGPYEQYF
>-|-|TRBV23-1|TRBJ2-1
TGCGCCAGCAGTCAATCGCTGGCGGGACCGAATTACAATGAGCAGTTCTTC
CASSQSLAGPNYNEQFF
>-|TRBD2|TRBV7-3|TRBJ2-3
TGTGCCAGCAGCCCTACTAGCGGGACCACAGATACGCAGTATTTT
CASSPTSGTTDTQYF
>-|TRBD1|TRBV2|TRBJ2-3
TGTGCCAGCAGTGAAGCGCTGGGACAGGGGAGCACAGATACGCAGTATTTT
CASSEALGQGSTDTQYF
>-|TRBD1|TRBV2|TRBJ2-5
TGTGCCAGCAGCGGGACAGGGGCAGGCGAGACCCAGTACTTC
CASSGTGAGETQYF
>-|TRBD2|TRBV10-3|TRBJ2-1
TGTGCCATCGGGTCGACTAGCGAAAGCTCCTACAATGAGCAGTTCTTC
CAIGSTSESSYNEQFF
>-|TRBD1|TRBV28|TRBJ1-5
TGTGCCAGCAACGGACAGGGAGATCAGCCCCAGCATTTT
CASNGQGDQPQHF
>-|-|TRBV5-1|TRBJ1-2
TGCGCCAGCACCTCTGTACGAGGAAAGGGTGGCTACACCTTC
CASTSVRGKGGYTF
>once|-|TRBV5-4|TRBJ2-1
TGTGCCAGCAGCTTGGTGGGTCCAGAAACCAATGAGCAGTTCTTC
CASSLVGPETNEQFF
>-|TRBD1|TRBV6-4|TRBJ1-2
TGTGCCAGCAGTGACCGAAAGACAGGGGGCGAAGTTGGCTACACCTTC
CASSDRKTGGEVGYTF
>few|TRBD1|TRBV11-3|TRBJ1-1
TGTGCCAGCAGCCAGGGGGTGGTAGACACTGAAGCTTTCTTT
CASSQGVVDTEAFF
>-|TRBD1|TRBV18|TRBJ2-5
TGTGCCAGCTCACTACAGGGGATAGATGAGACCCAGTACTTC
CASSLQGIDETQYF
>-|-|TRBV6-1|TRBJ2-7
TGTGCCAGCACGCAGGGACGGTTGGGTGAGCAGTACTTC
CASTQGRLGEQYF
>-|-|TRBV25-1|TRBJ2-2
TGTGCCAGCAGTGATATTCAGGGGTTGGCCGGGGAGCTGTTTTTT
CASSDIQGLAGELFF
>-|-|TRBV20-1|TRBJ1-2
TGCAGTGCTAGTGGTGGGAGTAACTATGGCTACACCTTC
CSASGGSNYGYTF
>-|-|TRBV15|TRBJ1-2
TGTGCCACCAGCAGGGAAGGGGACGGGAACTATGGCTACACCTTC
CATSREGDGNYGYTF
>few|-|TRBV7-9|TRBJ1-3
TGTGCCAGCAGCCTCCTGGGGGGACACAACTCTGGAAACACCATATATTTT
CASSLLGGHNSGNTIYF
>-|-|TRBV4-1|TRBJ1-2
TGCGCCAGCAGCCAGGTGGACAGCACCCACTATGGCTACACCTTC
CASSQVDSTHYGYTF
>-|-|TRBV6-2/TRBV6-3|TRBJ2-7
TGTGCCAGCAGTTACTCCCACAGTCCCAGCTCCTACGAGCAGTACTTC
CASSYSHSPSSYEQYF
>-|-|TRBV5-4|TRBJ1-2
TGTGCCAGCAGCTACAGGGACGTGGGTGGCTACACCTTC
CASSYRDVGGYTF